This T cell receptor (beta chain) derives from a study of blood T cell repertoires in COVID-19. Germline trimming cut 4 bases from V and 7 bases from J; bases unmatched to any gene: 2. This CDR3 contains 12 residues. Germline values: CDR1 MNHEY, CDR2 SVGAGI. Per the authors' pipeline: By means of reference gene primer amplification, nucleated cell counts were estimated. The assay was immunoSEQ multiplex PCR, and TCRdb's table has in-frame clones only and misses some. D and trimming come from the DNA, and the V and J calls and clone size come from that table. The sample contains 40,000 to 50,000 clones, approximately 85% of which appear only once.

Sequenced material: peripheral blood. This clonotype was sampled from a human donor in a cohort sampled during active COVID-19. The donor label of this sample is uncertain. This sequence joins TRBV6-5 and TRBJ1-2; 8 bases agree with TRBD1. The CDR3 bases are TGTGCCAGCAGTTCCGACAGGGGTGGCTACACCTTC. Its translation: CASSSDRGGYTF.